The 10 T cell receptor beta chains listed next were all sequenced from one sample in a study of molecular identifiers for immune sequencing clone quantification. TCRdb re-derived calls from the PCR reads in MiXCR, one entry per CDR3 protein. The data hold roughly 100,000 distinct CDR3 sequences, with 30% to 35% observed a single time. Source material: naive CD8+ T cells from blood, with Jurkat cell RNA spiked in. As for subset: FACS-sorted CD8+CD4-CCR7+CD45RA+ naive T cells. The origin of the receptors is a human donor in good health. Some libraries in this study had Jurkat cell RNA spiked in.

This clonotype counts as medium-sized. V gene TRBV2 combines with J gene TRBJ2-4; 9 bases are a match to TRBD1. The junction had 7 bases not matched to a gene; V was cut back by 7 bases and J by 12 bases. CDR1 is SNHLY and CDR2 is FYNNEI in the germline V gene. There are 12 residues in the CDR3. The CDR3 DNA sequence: TGTGCCAGCACTTATACAGGGGGCGGTCAGTACTTC. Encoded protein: CASTYTGGGQYF.

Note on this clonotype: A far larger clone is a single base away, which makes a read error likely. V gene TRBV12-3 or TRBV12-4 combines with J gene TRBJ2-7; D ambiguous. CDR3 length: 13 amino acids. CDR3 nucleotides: TGTGCCAGCAGTTTTGGCAGTTCCTACGTGCAGTACTTC. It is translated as CASSFGSSYVQYF.

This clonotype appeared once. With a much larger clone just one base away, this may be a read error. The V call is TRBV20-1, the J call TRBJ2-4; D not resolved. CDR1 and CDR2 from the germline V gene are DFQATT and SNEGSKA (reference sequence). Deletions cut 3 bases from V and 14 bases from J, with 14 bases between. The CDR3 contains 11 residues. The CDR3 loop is CSARDGRTKYF. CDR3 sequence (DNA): TGCAGTGCTAGGGACGGACGAACAAAGTACTTC.

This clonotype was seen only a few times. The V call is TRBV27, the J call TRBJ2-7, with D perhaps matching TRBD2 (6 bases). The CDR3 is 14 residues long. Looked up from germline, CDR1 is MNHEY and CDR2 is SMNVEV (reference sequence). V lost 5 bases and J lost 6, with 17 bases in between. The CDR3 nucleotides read TGTGCCAGCAGTCTACACGGGACTCCCACCGAGCAGTACTTC. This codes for CASSLHGTPTEQYF.

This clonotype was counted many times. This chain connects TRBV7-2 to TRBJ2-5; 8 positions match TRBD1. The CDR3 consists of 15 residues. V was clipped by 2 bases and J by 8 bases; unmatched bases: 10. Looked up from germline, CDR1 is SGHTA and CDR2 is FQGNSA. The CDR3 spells CASSLPDRAGRTQYF. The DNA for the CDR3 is TGTGCCAGCAGCTTACCGGACAGGGCCGGACGTACCCAGTACTTC.

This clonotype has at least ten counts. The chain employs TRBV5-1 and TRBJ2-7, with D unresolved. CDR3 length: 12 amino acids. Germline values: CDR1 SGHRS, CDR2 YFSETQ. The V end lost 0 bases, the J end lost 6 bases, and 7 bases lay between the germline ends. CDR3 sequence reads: CASSLGGIEQYF. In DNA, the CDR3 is TGCGCCAGCAGCTTGGGGGGAATCGAGCAGTACTTC.

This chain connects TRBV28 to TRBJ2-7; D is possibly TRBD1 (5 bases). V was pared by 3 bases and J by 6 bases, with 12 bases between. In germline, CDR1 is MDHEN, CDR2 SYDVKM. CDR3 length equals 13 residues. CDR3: CASSFMTVGEQYF. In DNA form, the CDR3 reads TGTGCCAGCAGTTTTATGACAGTGGGCGAGCAGTACTTC.

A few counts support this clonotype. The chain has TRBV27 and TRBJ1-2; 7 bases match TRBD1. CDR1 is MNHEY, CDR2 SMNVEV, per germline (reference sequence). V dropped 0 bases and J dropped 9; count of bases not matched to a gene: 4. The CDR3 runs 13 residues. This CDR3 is CASSLSWDSSYTF. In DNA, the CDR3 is TGTGCCAGCAGTTTATCGTGGGACAGTAGCTACACCTTC.

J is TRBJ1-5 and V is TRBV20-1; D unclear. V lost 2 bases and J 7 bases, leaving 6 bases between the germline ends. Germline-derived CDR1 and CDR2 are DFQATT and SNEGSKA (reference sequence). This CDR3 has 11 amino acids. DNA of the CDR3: TGCAGTGCTAGATTCGGACAGCCCCAGCATTTT. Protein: CSARFGQPQHF.

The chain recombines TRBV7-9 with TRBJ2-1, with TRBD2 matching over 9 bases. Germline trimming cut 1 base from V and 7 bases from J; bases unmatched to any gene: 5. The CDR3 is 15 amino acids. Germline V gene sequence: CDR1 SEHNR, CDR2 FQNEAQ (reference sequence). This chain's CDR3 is CASSLGLAGKNEQFF. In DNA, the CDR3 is TGTGCCAGCAGCTTAGGGCTAGCGGGAAAAAATGAGCAGTTCTTC.